This T cell receptor (beta chain) was identified during a study of PD-L1 blockade in urothelial cancer. General observations from the study: Greater 3-week expansion of tumor-associated blood clones was recorded for durable-benefit patients.

Time point meaning: peripheral blood 6 weeks after treatment start. Concerning this clone: Antigen: not known.

In germline, CDR1 is LNHDA, CDR2 SQIVND (reference sequence). V gave up 3 bases and J gave up 3 bases, with 15 bases separating them. The length of the CDR3 is 16 residues. TCRdb keeps only in-frame clones here, not all; method: immunoSEQ multiplex PCR. The profile shows 45,000 to 60,000 clones, about 88% of them singletons. This sequence joins TRBV19 and TRBJ1-5; D is possibly TRBD1 (5 bases). The source is a man aged 60 to 69 with urothelial cancer. Here the sequenced sample was PBMCs, taken around atezolizumab (anti-PD-L1) treatment. The CDR3 nucleotides read TGTGCCAGTAGTATTTGGGGCCAGGGTCTCAATCAGCCCCAGCATTTT. Its protein is CASSIWGQGLNQPQHF.